What follows describes a single T cell receptor beta chain. There are 11 residues in the CDR3. V gave up 4 bases and J gave up 8 bases, with 7 bases separating them. Germline CDR1 reads KGHDR; CDR2 reads SFDVKD. Method: immunoSEQ multiplex PCR; TCRdb's copy keeps in-frame clones and lacks some. The sample holds about 380,000 clones, roughly 91% seen once. This entry comes from a study of blood T cell repertoires in COVID-19. As for the study in general: COVID-19 samples collected from the United States, Italy and Spain covered acute and convalescent phases. T cells, B-cell-depleted T cells, or PBMCs supplied cDNA or gDNA.

Sequencing was done on a sample of PBMCs or T cells enriched from blood (not recorded which). The rearrangement links TRBV24-1 to TRBJ1-2; D remains unclear. The source is a woman aged 18-29 years who had recovered from COVID-19. CDR3 amino acids: CATSDGIGYTF. The CDR3 DNA sequence: TGTGCCACCAGTGACGGGATAGGCTACACCTTC.